These 25 T cell receptor beta chains were all obtained from the same sample, sequenced in a study of T cells in pancreatic ductal adenocarcinoma. No neoadjuvant therapy was given to the selected pancreatic ductal adenocarcinoma patients before their surgery. Using immunoSEQ multiplex PCR, the repertoire was profiled, and TCRdb retains in-frame clones only, with some absent. The sample holds tens of thousands of clones, approximately 94% seen once. Sequenced sample: PBMCs. The receptors derive from a human donor with pancreatic ductal adenocarcinoma.

The chain joins TRBV15 to TRBJ2-3; D is unclear. V gave up 2 bases and J gave up 2 bases, with 11 bases separating them. This CDR3 is built from 15 residues. In germline, CDR1 is LNHNV, CDR2 YYDKDF (reference sequence). In nucleotides, the CDR3 is TGTGCCACCAGCAGACGGTCCCCTGACACAGATACGCAGTATTTT. Translation gives CATSRRSPDTDTQYF.

The chain joins TRBV19 to TRBJ2-1; D might be TRBD1 (6 bases). V shed 1 base and J shed 7 bases, with 17 bases lying between them. Germline V gives CDR1 LNHDA, CDR2 SQIVND (reference sequence). The CDR3 contains 16 residues. Here the CDR3 reads CASSIGPQGTGNEQFF. In nucleotides, the CDR3 is TGTGCCAGTAGTATAGGCCCCCAGGGGACGGGTAATGAGCAGTTCTTC. The full variable domain, in which reference TRBV19 and TRBJ2-1 provide the parts outside the CDR3, is DGGITQSPKYLFRKEGQNVTLSCEQNLNHDAMYWYRQDPGQGLRLIYYSQIVNDFQKGDIAEGYSVSREKKESFPLTVTSAQKNPTAFYLCASSIGPQGTGNEQFFGPGTRLTVL.

This sequence joins TRBV18 and TRBJ2-1, with 7 bases identical to TRBD2. CDR1 and CDR2 from the germline V gene are KGHSH and LQKENI. V lost 4 bases, J lost 5 bases, and 8 bases stayed unmatched. This CDR3 is built from 15 residues. CDR3 amino acids: CASSLEILANNEQFF. CDR3 coding DNA: TGTGCCAGCTCACTGGAAATACTAGCGAACAATGAGCAGTTCTTC.

The chain carries TRBV27 and TRBJ2-7; D remains unclear. V lost 1 base and J lost 3, with 16 bases in between. Looked up from germline, CDR1 is MNHEY and CDR2 is SMNVEV (reference sequence). The CDR3 is made up of 16 amino acids. The CDR3 DNA follows: TGTGCCAGCAGTTTATTCGGCCGCAACCCCAACTACGAGCAGTACTTC. Protein sequence: CASSLFGRNPNYEQYF.

V and J are TRBV5-1 and TRBJ2-1; TRBD2 aligns across 9 bases. From germline, CDR1 is SGHRS and CDR2 YFSETQ. The J segment lost 8 bases and the V segment lost 4 bases, leaving 7 bases of the junction unmatched. This CDR3 is 14 amino acids long. CDR3 bases: TGCGCCAGCAGCCGTATAGCGGGAGTTGATGAGCAGTTCTTC. Its translation is CASSRIAGVDEQFF.

The chain is built from TRBV6-5 and TRBJ2-1; D may correspond to TRBD1 or TRBD2 (5 bases each). CDR3 length equals 11 residues. The germline V gene has CDR1 MNHEY and CDR2 SVGAGI. The CDR3 spells CVSGTNNEQFF. The CDR3 DNA reads TGTGTCTCCGGGACCAACAATGAGCAGTTCTTC.

This clone has just a few counts. The V gene is TRBV6-5, the J gene TRBJ2-2; 12 bases line up with TRBD2. The CDR3 runs 15 residues. Losses at the gene ends were 6 bases for V and 7 bases for J; bases not matched to a gene: 6. Germline CDR1 MNHEY, CDR2 SVGAGI. The CDR3 here is CASSPRLAGDGELFF. CDR3 DNA: TGTGCCAGCAGCCCCAGACTAGCGGGAGACGGGGAGCTGTTTTTT.

The chain uses TRBV18 and TRBJ1-4, with D uncertain. The germline V and J ends were trimmed by 6 bases and 8 bases, with 13 bases remaining between them. In germline, CDR1 is KGHSH, CDR2 LQKENI. There are 13 residues in the CDR3. The CDR3 DNA sequence: TGTGCCAGCTCTCCAAAGGTGGAGGAAAAACTGTTTTTT. This translates into CASSPKVEEKLFF.

This rearrangement joins TRBV4-2 to TRBJ1-6; D is uncertain. Germline assignment: CDR1 LGHNA and CDR2 YNFKEQ. V lost 0 bases and J lost 5, with 8 bases in between. The CDR3 is made up of 15 amino acids. DNA of the CDR3: TGTGCCAGCAGCCAAGATTACGATAATAATTCACCCCTCCACTTT. It specifies CASSQDYDNNSPLHF.

The J gene is TRBJ2-1, the V gene TRBV9; D perhaps matches TRBD2 (5 bases). V lost 0 bases, J lost 0 bases, and 10 bases lay in between. The CDR3 runs to 16 residues. Germline V lookup: CDR1 SGDLS, CDR2 YYNGEE. This CDR3 reads CASSVGIARSYNEQFF. The CDR3 nucleotides are TGTGCCAGCAGCGTAGGTATAGCGCGCTCCTACAATGAGCAGTTCTTC.

The V call is TRBV4-2, the J call TRBJ1-5; D call uncertain. The V end lost 0 bases, the J end lost 0 bases, and 9 bases lay between the germline ends. Per the germline V gene, CDR1 is LGHNA and CDR2 is YNFKEQ. The CDR3 length is 16 residues. This CDR3 is CASSQDHGDSNQPQHF. DNA for the CDR3: TGTGCCAGCAGCCAAGATCACGGGGATAGCAATCAGCCCCAGCATTTT.

V and J are TRBV6-5 and TRBJ2-1; possibly TRBD1 for D (6 bases). From germline, CDR1 is MNHEY and CDR2 SVGAGI. The V end lost 7 bases, the J end lost 2 bases, and 15 bases lay between the germline ends. The length of the CDR3 is 15 residues. The CDR3 nucleotides read TGTGCCAGCACCCCGTACAGGGCCCCCTACAATGAGCAGTTCTTC. Encoded protein: CASTPYRAPYNEQFF.

This rearrangement joins TRBV6-1 to TRBJ1-1; possibly TRBD1 for D (6 bases). Between the trimmed V and J ends, which lost 4 bases and 4 bases, there was a span of 13 bases. Germline V gene lookup returns CDR1 MNHNS and CDR2 SASEGT. The CDR3 consists of 14 residues. CDR3 in DNA: TGTGCCAGCAGTGTTTTGACAGGCGGCACTGAAGCTTTCTTT. Encoded protein: CASSVLTGGTEAFF.

This clone has just one count. The V gene is TRBV10-3, the J gene TRBJ1-1, with TRBD1 matching over 7 bases. V gave up 6 bases and J gave up 0 bases; unmatched junction bases: 4. Germline assignment: CDR1 ENHRY and CDR2 SYGVKD. This CDR3 is 14 amino acids long. CDR3 DNA sequence: TGTGCCATCAGGGACAGGTCGATGAACACTGAAGCTTTCTTT. This translates into CAIRDRSMNTEAFF.

The chain employs TRBV5-5 and TRBJ2-1; D ambiguous. Looked up from germline, CDR1 is SGHKS and CDR2 is YYEKEE (reference sequence). Trimming took 5 bases from V and 5 from J, leaving 17 bases between them. CDR3 size: 15 residues. DNA for the CDR3: TGTGCCAGCAGGAAAGACTCCGCCATTAACAATGAGCAGTTCTTC. Its translation: CASRKDSAINNEQFF.

The chain combines TRBV11-1 with TRBJ2-1, with a possible D match to TRBD1 (6 bases). Per germline, CDR1 SGHAT and CDR2 FQDESV (reference sequence). The CDR3 has 16 amino acids. The V end lost 0 bases, the J end lost 6 bases, and 15 bases lay between the germline ends. CDR3 region: CASSLAGRGLGNEQFF. In nucleotides, the CDR3 is TGTGCCAGCAGCTTAGCGGGTAGGGGGTTAGGCAATGAGCAGTTCTTC.

The V and J genes are TRBV27 and TRBJ2-1; TRBD2 aligns across 7 bases. Germline CDR1 and CDR2: MNHEY and SMNVEV (reference sequence). V trimming: 3 bases; J trimming: 6 bases; junction bases outside the gene matches: 5. The CDR3 covers 14 residues. CDR3 in amino acids: CASSLRTRTNEQFF. Here the CDR3 DNA reads TGTGCCAGCAGTTTGCGGACTAGAACCAATGAGCAGTTCTTC.

DNA for the CDR3: TGTGCCAGCAGCTCCTCGACAGGAGTGAACACTGAAGCTTTCTTT. This codes for CASSSSTGVNTEAFF. The chain joins TRBV7-9 to TRBJ1-1; tentatively, D is TRBD1 (6 bases). CDR3 length: 15 amino acids. Germline values: CDR1 SEHNR, CDR2 FQNEAQ (reference sequence). Trimming cost V 4 bases and J 0 bases, with 12 bases left between them.

This clone was picked up one time. The DNA of the CDR3 is TGCGCCAGCAGCTTCGAGGGAGATGGAACCGGGGAGCTGTTTTTT. Its translation: CASSFEGDGTGELFF. The rearrangement links TRBV5-1 to TRBJ2-2, with D tentatively TRBD2 (5 bases). Trimming took off 2 bases at V and 5 bases at J, with 13 bases between the two ends. CDR1 SGHRS and CDR2 YFSETQ come from the germline V gene. The CDR3 length is 15 residues.

The chain carries TRBV6-1 and TRBJ2-2, with TRBD1 matching over 9 bases. The CDR3 has 14 amino acids. Germline CDR1 is MNHNS and CDR2 is SASEGT. J gave up 3 bases and V 5 bases, and 1 base lay outside the gene matches. CDR3 nucleotides: TGTGCCAGCAGTCGGACAGGGGACACCGGGGAGCTGTTTTTT. This gives the protein CASSRTGDTGELFF.

The V and J genes are TRBV14 and TRBJ2-2; D is unclear. CDR1 is SGHDN and CDR2 is FVKESK in the germline V gene. Trimming took 4 bases from V and 4 from J, leaving 16 bases between them. The length of the CDR3 is 16 residues. The CDR3: CASSPEEYSITGELFF. The CDR3 bases are TGTGCCAGCAGCCCAGAGGAGTACTCTATCACCGGGGAGCTGTTTTTT.

The rearrangement uses TRBV7-2 and TRBJ1-2; D is uncertain. Per the germline V gene, CDR1 is SGHTA and CDR2 is FQGNSA. The V gene lost 1 base and the J gene lost 6 bases, with 9 bases spanning the gap. The length of the CDR3 is 13 residues. The CDR3 DNA follows: TGTGCCAGCAGCTTAGTGCGACCTCATGGCTACACCTTC. It is translated as CASSLVRPHGYTF.

The chain uses TRBV7-8 and TRBJ2-5; 14 nucleotides agree with TRBD2. J was trimmed by 4 bases and V by 5 bases; bases with no gene match: 15. This CDR3 has 19 amino acids. Germline V CDR1 and CDR2: SGHVS, FQNEAQ. The CDR3 protein is CASSQPTGTSGRGRETQYF. CDR3 sequence (DNA): TGTGCCAGCAGCCAGCCGACCGGGACTAGCGGGAGAGGGAGAGAGACCCAGTACTTC.

The chain carries TRBV27 and TRBJ2-1; the D is unclear. The V end lost 5 bases, the J end lost 10 bases, and 15 bases lay between the germline ends. The CDR3 runs to 13 residues. The V gene's germline CDR1 is MNHEY and CDR2 SMNVEV (reference sequence). This CDR3 reads CASSLPLGLEQFF. The DNA of the CDR3 is TGTGCCAGCAGTCTCCCGCTAGGTCTCGAGCAGTTCTTC.

The J gene is TRBJ2-3, the V gene TRBV7-9; D assignment may be TRBD1 or TRBD2 (6 bases each). From germline, CDR1 is SEHNR and CDR2 FQNEAQ (reference sequence). Trimming pared 2 bases from V and 11 bases from J, leaving 14 bases between. The CDR3 is 13 amino acids. The CDR3 nucleotides read TGTGCCAGCAGCTTACGGGAGCAGGGGAAGCAGTATTTT. It yields the protein CASSLREQGKQYF.